The 26 T cell receptor beta chains reported below all come from one sample, sequenced in a study of T-cell reconstitution after alpha-beta-depleted transplantation in children. Unique molecular identifiers were incorporated when the TCRbeta library was constructed. TCRdb called the PCR reads again in MiXCR, with one record for every CDR3 protein. The table has some 460,000 distinct CDR3 sequences, 16% seen once. The sequencing here drew on PBMCs, mostly from graft donor cells, taken 360 days after TCRalphabeta/CD19-depleted stem cell transplant. All receptors come from a boy under two years old who had a stem cell transplant for Wiskott-Aldrich syndrome, so the T cells may come from the graft donor.

The rearrangement links TRBV5-5 to TRBJ2-3; the match to TRBD2 covers 10 bases. The junction had 13 bases not matched to a gene; V was cut back by 1 base and J by 5 bases. There are 18 residues in the CDR3. Germline CDR1 SGHKS, CDR2 YYEKEE (reference sequence). CDR3 residues: CASSLPLAGVGPEDTQYF. The CDR3 nucleotides read TGTGCCAGCAGCTTGCCCCTAGCGGGAGTCGGCCCTGAAGATACGCAGTATTTT.

This clonotype has a handful of counts. The rearrangement links TRBV15 to TRBJ2-5; 10 bases align to TRBD1. Per germline, CDR1 LNHNV and CDR2 YYDKDF (reference sequence). V lost 0 bases and J lost 4; bases outside the gene matches: 5. The CDR3 runs 16 residues. In nucleotides, the CDR3 is TGTGCCACCAGCAGAGATACTGGGACAGGGGTAGAGACCCAGTACTTC. Amino acids: CATSRDTGTGVETQYF.

This clonotype showed up just a few times. The chain uses TRBV20-1 and TRBJ2-7; D ambiguous. V lost 2 bases and J lost 6, with 11 bases in between. This CDR3 region has 12 residues. CDR1 is DFQATT, CDR2 SNEGSKA, per germline (reference sequence). The CDR3: CSARSTFAEQYF. The DNA for the CDR3 is TGCAGTGCTAGATCCACCTTCGCCGAGCAGTACTTC.

J is TRBJ2-5 and V is TRBV7-6, with D unresolved. There are 16 residues in the CDR3. The V end lost 5 bases, the J end lost 1 base, and 17 bases lay between the germline ends. Germline assignment: CDR1 SGHVS and CDR2 FNYEAQ. This CDR3 is CASSPWARNFQETQYF. The CDR3 nucleotides are TGTGCCAGCAGCCCCTGGGCCAGGAACTTCCAAGAGACCCAGTACTTC.

In its sample, this clonotype was seen a few times. The V and J genes are TRBV5-1 and TRBJ2-1, with a possible D match to TRBD1 (6 bases). With 2 bases removed from V and 6 bases from J, the gap between germline ends came to 12 bases. This CDR3 region has 14 residues. CDR1 and CDR2 from the germline V gene are SGHRS and YFSETQ. Here the CDR3 DNA reads TGCGCCAGCAGCTTTTCACAGGGCGCCAATGAGCAGTTCTTC. Protein product: CASSFSQGANEQFF.

Only a few counts were recorded for this clonotype. The CDR3 DNA reads as TGTGCCAGCAGTTTCGCGGGTCGCCAGCATTTT. This sequence encodes CASSFAGRQHF. The rearrangement links TRBV6-5 to TRBJ1-5; D not certain. The V end lost 4 bases, the J end lost 12 bases, and 10 bases lay between the germline ends. The CDR3 spans 11 residues. The germline gives CDR1 MNHEY, CDR2 SVGAGI.

This clonotype was counted between two and nine times. The rearrangement links TRBV5-1 to TRBJ2-1; D might be TRBD1 (8 bases). V dropped 4 bases and J dropped 9 bases, with 20 bases sitting between them. Per germline, CDR1 SGHRS and CDR2 YFSETQ. The CDR3 is 15 amino acids. CDR3 loop: CASSNRGEGLTEQFF. DNA of the CDR3: TGCGCCAGCAGCAACAGGGGGGAGGGATTAACTGAGCAGTTCTTC.

This clonotype was detected a few times. The chain combines TRBV12-3 or TRBV12-4 with TRBJ2-7; 8 bases fit TRBD1. The length of the CDR3 is 15 residues. Trimming cost V 4 bases and J 3 bases; bases outside gene matches: 8. The CDR3 DNA follows: TGTGCCAGCAGTTCCGACAGGGGCGATCGCTACGAGCAGTACTTC. Amino acid sequence: CASSSDRGDRYEQYF.

The V and J genes are TRBV4-1 and TRBJ1-6; D is possibly TRBD1 (5 bases). This CDR3 is built from 15 residues. Germline CDR1 reads MGHRA; CDR2 reads YSYEKL. The V and J ends lost 1 base and 9 bases respectively, with 13 bases between them. The CDR3 nucleotides read TGCGCCAGCAGCCAAGGACAGTGGGAGGTTTCACCCCTCCACTTT. Its translation: CASSQGQWEVSPLHF.

V gene TRBV5-1 combines with J gene TRBJ2-7; 7 nucleotides align to TRBD1. V lost 4 bases, J lost 3 bases, and 13 bases stayed unmatched. This CDR3 has 16 amino acids. Germline-derived CDR1 and CDR2 are SGHRS and YFSETQ. CDR3 DNA sequence: TGCGCCAGCAGCGCTGGGACAGTAATAAAGGGCTACGAGCAGTACTTC. Translating it yields CASSAGTVIKGYEQYF.

The rearrangement uses TRBV7-9 and TRBJ1-1; D gene unclear. This CDR3 contains 13 residues. V shed 7 bases and J shed 0 bases, with 9 bases lying between them. Germline V gives CDR1 SEHNR, CDR2 FQNEAQ (reference sequence). CDR3 region: CASTVNMNTEAFF. CDR3 DNA sequence: TGTGCCAGCACCGTCAACATGAACACTGAAGCTTTCTTT.

V usage is TRBV4-1 and J usage is TRBJ2-7, with D perhaps matching TRBD1 (6 bases). Germline V gene lookup returns CDR1 MGHRA and CDR2 YSYEKL. V dropped 0 bases and J dropped 7 bases, with 16 bases sitting between them. The CDR3 length is 15 residues. This chain's CDR3 is CASSQESAGAWEQYF. The CDR3 DNA reads as TGCGCCAGCAGCCAAGAAAGTGCAGGGGCGTGGGAGCAGTACTTC.

The chain couples TRBV15 to TRBJ1-1; D is perhaps TRBD1 (5 bases). The germline CDR1 and CDR2 sequences are LNHNV and YYDKDF (reference sequence). V lost 1 base to trimming and J lost 0 bases, with 6 bases between them. This CDR3 is built from 14 residues. The CDR3 loop reads CATSRARVNTEAFF. CDR3 sequence (DNA): TGTGCCACCAGCAGAGCCAGGGTGAACACTGAAGCTTTCTTT.

To note about this clonotype: One end of the junction is discordant with germline, which a read error may explain. The rearrangement links TRBV5-1 to TRBJ1-2; no clear D gene. The CDR3 length is 12 residues. The germline gives CDR1 SGHRS, CDR2 YFSETQ. Here the CDR3 reads CASSFGRSPSSF. The DNA for the CDR3 is TGCGCCAGCAGCTTCGGCAGGAGCCCCTCCTCGTTC.

This clonotype appeared a few times. The chain carries TRBV4-1 and TRBJ2-7; 9 bases are a match to TRBD1. Looked up from germline, CDR1 is MGHRA and CDR2 is YSYEKL. This CDR3 contains 15 residues. V was pared by 5 bases and J by 1 base, with 6 bases of the junction left unmatched. CDR3 protein: CASSKGDRASYEQYF. The CDR3 DNA sequence: TGCGCCAGCAGCAAGGGGGACAGGGCTTCCTACGAGCAGTACTTC.

V is TRBV24-1 and J is TRBJ2-1, with D tentatively TRBD1 or TRBD2 (5 bases each). Germline lookup yields CDR1 KGHDR and CDR2 SFDVKD. V was clipped by 5 bases and J by 4 bases, with 14 bases between them. CDR3 length: 15 amino acids. The CDR3 reads CATSGASRAYNEQFF. CDR3 coding DNA: TGTGCCACCAGTGGAGCTAGCAGGGCATACAATGAGCAGTTCTTC.

This clonotype appeared many times. The chain is built from TRBV12-3 or TRBV12-4 and TRBJ2-2, with D maybe TRBD2 (5 bases). The CDR3 sequence is 14 residues long. Trimming cost V 5 bases and J 5 bases, with 12 bases left between them. The CDR3 region is CASSLRTGTGELFF. The CDR3 bases are TGTGCCAGCAGTCTTCGCACGGGGACCGGGGAGCTGTTTTTT.

The rearrangement joins TRBV2 to TRBJ2-1; no definite D call. The CDR3 spans 13 residues. V gave up 7 bases and J gave up 3 bases, with 10 bases separating them. Looked up from germline, CDR1 is SNHLY and CDR2 is FYNNEI. CDR3 in DNA: TGTGCCAGCATTCCCGGGCTCTACAATGAGCAGTTCTTC. Residues: CASIPGLYNEQFF.

The chain combines TRBV18 with TRBJ2-7; D unclear. Per germline, CDR1 KGHSH and CDR2 LQKENI. Trimming took off 2 bases at V and 5 bases at J, with 7 bases between the two ends. The CDR3 has 12 amino acids. This CDR3 is CASSPKMHEQYF. In DNA, the CDR3 is TGTGCCAGCTCACCAAAGATGCACGAGCAGTACTTC.

This rearrangement joins TRBV9 to TRBJ2-1, with D possibly matching TRBD2 (6 bases). This CDR3 contains 16 residues. Germline V gene data show CDR1 as SGDLS and CDR2 as YYNGEE. V lost 0 bases and J 6 bases, leaving 16 bases between the germline ends. CDR3 bases: TGTGCCAGCAGCGTAGCTTCCCGGGAGTTTGGCAATGAGCAGTTCTTC. Translated, it gives CASSVASREFGNEQFF.

The V and J genes are TRBV6-1 and TRBJ1-4, with 9 nucleotides matching TRBD1. CDR3 length: 14 residues. V gave up 4 bases and J gave up 10 bases; unmatched junction bases: 7. Germline CDR1 reads MNHNS; CDR2 reads SASEGT. CDR3 bases: TGTGCCAGCAGTGCGGACAGGGGAATCGGAAAACTGTTTTTT. Its translation: CASSADRGIGKLFF.

This clonotype turned up a few times. The rearrangement uses TRBV28 and TRBJ2-3; 10 bases match TRBD2. Germline V gene lookup returns CDR1 MDHEN and CDR2 SYDVKM. The CDR3 runs to 18 residues. Unmatched junction bases numbered 12, after V lost 4 bases and J lost 2 bases. CDR3 DNA: TGTGCCAGCAGTTCCTATGAGGTAGCGGGGGGATTCACAGATACGCAGTATTTT. Translated: CASSSYEVAGGFTDTQYF. Full variable domain (missing parts from reference TRBV28 and TRBJ2-3): DVKVTQSSRYLVKRTGEKVFLECVQDMDHENMFWYRQDPGLGLRLIYFSYDVKMKEKGDIPEGYSVSREKKERFSLILESASTNQTSMYLCASSSYEVAGGFTDTQYFGPGTRLTVL.

This clonotype was counted ten times or more. The chain has TRBV7-9 and TRBJ2-5, with D possibly being TRBD1 or TRBD2 (5 bases each). This CDR3 comprises 14 residues. V was trimmed by 3 bases and J by 5 bases, leaving 13 bases between them. Germline V gene sequence: CDR1 SEHNR, CDR2 FQNEAQ (reference sequence). The CDR3 nucleotides read TGTGCCAGCAGCTTTTCTGGGGGTTCGGAGACCCAGTACTTC. Translation gives CASSFSGGSETQYF.

This chain uses TRBV12-3 or TRBV12-4 with TRBJ1-1; the match to TRBD1 covers 7 bases. CDR3 length: 15 residues. Losses at the gene ends were 2 bases for V and 0 bases for J; bases not matched to a gene: 3. The CDR3 sequence: CASSLRGRMNTEAFF. CDR3 coding DNA: TGTGCCAGCAGTTTAAGGGGGCGGATGAACACTGAAGCTTTCTTT.

This clonotype was seen a handful of times. The V and J genes are TRBV20-1 and TRBJ2-3, with 9 bases that match TRBD2. The CDR3 covers 15 residues. Germline lookup yields CDR1 DFQATT and CDR2 SNEGSKA (reference sequence). The V segment lost 5 bases and the J segment 0 bases; nucleotides outside the gene matches: 6. The CDR3 sequence: CSAPRSGRSTDTQYF. In DNA, the CDR3 is TGCAGTGCTCCTAGGAGCGGGAGGAGCACAGATACGCAGTATTTT.

The chain combines TRBV12-3 or TRBV12-4 with TRBJ2-2; tentative D call: TRBD1 (5 bases). Trimming shortened V by 0 bases and J by 0 bases, and 8 bases separated the two germline ends. The CDR3 runs to 16 residues. The CDR3 nucleotides are TGTGCCAGCAGTTTAGCCAGGGTGGCGAACACCGGGGAGCTGTTTTTT. Translation: CASSLARVANTGELFF.